A selection of T cell receptor beta chains follows, all from one sample in a study of human T cells and chemical hapten exposure. TCRdb re-called the RACE reads through MiXCR, storing one row per CDR3 protein. The repertoire consists of tens of thousands of distinct CDR3 sequences, with around a tenth occurring once and the leading ten covering more than 1.5%. The starting material was whole blood, obtained in connection with sensitization to the hapten diphenylcyclopropenone (DPC). Receptors were obtained from a man aged 18 to 29 with alopecia areata. Some clones in this sample may be carry-over from other donors' samples. Both conserved end residues are part of each CDR3. A D gene is named only where the DNA matches it firmly. Clone size, where shown, is once, few, many, or a class for clones that have expanded.

clone_size,v_call,j_call,d_call,cdr3_nt,cdr3_aa
.,TRBV7-2,TRBJ2-1,.,TGTGCCAGCCAGTCTAGCGCGGGCAATGAGCAGTTCTTC,CASQSSAGNEQFF
.,TRBV27,TRBJ1-4,.,TGTGCCAGCAGGCCCACCTCACGCGGTTTTAAACTGTTTTTT,CASRPTSRGFKLFF
few,TRBV20-1,TRBJ1-1,.,TGCAGTGCTAGAGATCGGTACAGGGACGGAAGAAACACTGAAGCTTTCTTT,CSARDRYRDGRNTEAFF
.,TRBV6-5,TRBJ1-3,.,TGTGCCAGCAGCCCTGGGGGGTCTGGAAACACCATATATTTT,CASSPGGSGNTIYF
.,TRBV4-3,TRBJ2-3,.,TGCGCCAGCAGCCAAGATGGCAGGGGTCCAACAGATACGCAGTATTTT,CASSQDGRGPTDTQYF
many,TRBV19,TRBJ2-2,.,TGTGCCAGTAGTATCGACCGGAACACCGGGGAGCTGTTTTTT,CASSIDRNTGELFF
few,TRBV6-2/TRBV6-3,TRBJ1-1,.,TGTGCCAGCAGTCCCTGGGGCAGCGGGAACACTGAAGCTTTCTTT,CASSPWGSGNTEAFF
many,TRBV7-6,TRBJ1-5,.,TGTGCCAGCACCGATGGGGTAGGCCAGCCCCAGCATTTT,CASTDGVGQPQHF
few,TRBV29-1,TRBJ1-2,.,TGCAGCGCTTCAGAGGATGGCTACACCTTC,CSASEDGYTF
.,TRBV7-3,TRBJ2-1,.,TGTGCCAGCAGCTTAATGCAGGGGGAGGGTGAGCAGTTCTTC,CASSLMQGEGEQFF
.,TRBV29-1,TRBJ1-1,TRBD1,TGCAGCGTTGCGAGACAGGGGGCTTCATGGAACACTGAAGCTTTCTTT,CSVARQGASWNTEAFF
few,TRBV11-2,TRBJ2-2,.,TGTGCCAGCAGCCTTCTGACCACCGGGGAGCTGTTTTTT,CASSLLTTGELFF
few,TRBV5-1,TRBJ2-5,TRBD2,TGCGCCAGCAGCTCGGGGACTAGCGGGGGGTCCCAAGAGACCCAGTACTTC,CASSSGTSGGSQETQYF
few,TRBV19,TRBJ1-1,.,TGTGCCAGTAGTATAGGCAGGGACGACTATGAAGCTTTCTTT,CASSIGRDDYEAFF
few,TRBV7-2,TRBJ2-3,.,TGTGCCAGCAGCTTAGCGCTCGATACGCAGTATTTT,CASSLALDTQYF
many,TRBV12-3/TRBV12-4,TRBJ2-4,.,TGTGCCAGCAGCAGGCAGAGCCTCCCCAAAAACATTCAGTACTTC,CASSRQSLPKNIQYF
few,TRBV11-3,TRBJ2-3,.,TGTGCCAGCAGCTTAGTGAGGGATACGCAGTATTTT,CASSLVRDTQYF
.,TRBV5-1,TRBJ2-7,.,TGCGCCAGCAGCTTGGAACAGGGCTCCTACGAGCAGTACTTC,CASSLEQGSYEQYF
.,TRBV9,TRBJ1-2,TRBD1,TGTGCCAGCAGCCAAAGACAGGGGCTTAACTATGGCTACACCTTC,CASSQRQGLNYGYTF
few,TRBV27,TRBJ2-1,.,TGTGCCAGCAGACCCTTGACGTACAATGAGCAGTTCTTC,CASRPLTYNEQFF
.,TRBV7-2,TRBJ1-5,.,TGTGCCAGCAGCTTACTTTCGGGGAGAAAAAATCAGCCCCAGCATTTT,CASSLLSGRKNQPQHF
.,TRBV14,TRBJ2-1,.,TGTGCCAGCAGCCAAATCAGGGGCAACAATGAGCAGTTCTTC,CASSQIRGNNEQFF
.,TRBV21-1,TRBJ2-7,.,TGTGCCAGCAGCAACACCGGACAGGGGTCGGGTCGATACGAGCAGTACTTC,CASSNTGQGSGRYEQYF
many,TRBV7-3,TRBJ2-2,.,TGTGCCAGCAGCTTCGTCAGTTACACCGGGGAGCTGTTTTTT,CASSFVSYTGELFF
few,TRBV2,TRBJ1-1,.,TGTGCCAGCAGTGATAAGGGAGGGGACACTGAAGCTTTCTTT,CASSDKGGDTEAFF
.,TRBV7-9,TRBJ2-3,.,TGTGCCAGCAGCTTAAGCCTTAGGGCAGATACGCAGTATTTT,CASSLSLRADTQYF
.,TRBV6-4,TRBJ2-6,.,TGTGCCAGCAGTGACAGGAGCTCTGGGGCCAACGTCCTGACTTTC,CASSDRSSGANVLTF
.,TRBV18,TRBJ2-1,TRBD1,TGTGCCAGCTCAAGCCAATCCGCGACAGGGAAGGGTGGCAATGAGCAGTTCTTC,CASSSQSATGKGGNEQFF
many,TRBV28,TRBJ1-2,TRBD1,TGTGCCACCATCCGACAGGGGGCTGGGTATGGCTACACCTTC,CATIRQGAGYGYTF
few,TRBV7-3,TRBJ2-7,TRBD1,TGTGCCAGCAGCTTAACCGGGACAGGGGGTTCCGAGCAGTACTTC,CASSLTGTGGSEQYF
many,TRBV7-9,TRBJ2-7,.,TGTGCCAGCAGCCTGCAAGAGACAGCCTACGAGCAGTACTTC,CASSLQETAYEQYF
many,TRBV6-5,TRBJ1-1,.,TGTGCCAGCAGACTACAAGGCCGGGCTGAAGCTTTCTTT,CASRLQGRAEAFF
many,TRBV4-1,TRBJ1-4,TRBD1,TGCGCCAGCAGCCTCGGGGACAGACTTAATGAAAAACTGTTTTTT,CASSLGDRLNEKLFF
.,TRBV20-1,TRBJ2-5,TRBD2,TGCAGTGCTAAAATCGGACTAGCGGGGGCCCAAGAGACCCAGTACTTC,CSAKIGLAGAQETQYF
.,TRBV7-9,TRBJ2-1,TRBD2,TGTGCCAGCACCCTACTAGCGGGGGGCTATAGTGAGCAGTTCTTC,CASTLLAGGYSEQFF
few,TRBV28,TRBJ1-5,.,TGTGCCAGCAGGAGACTCAATCAGCCCCAGCATTTT,CASRRLNQPQHF
few,TRBV14,TRBJ2-3,.,TGTGCCAGCAGCCAAGCTCAGAGCCTCACAGATACGCAGTATTTT,CASSQAQSLTDTQYF
few,TRBV6-2/TRBV6-3,TRBJ1-5,.,TGTGCCAGCAGTTACGGGTGGGATCAGCCCCAGCATTTT,CASSYGWDQPQHF
many,TRBV13,TRBJ1-1,.,TGTGCCAGCAGTTTTGGGGGCTCTATGAACACTGAAGCTTTCTTT,CASSFGGSMNTEAFF
many,TRBV12-3/TRBV12-4,TRBJ1-2,.,TGTGCCAGCACCCGAAGGGATGGCTACACCTTC,CASTRRDGYTF
.,TRBV7-9,TRBJ2-1,TRBD1,TGTGCCAGCAGCAACCGGGACAGGGACTCCAATGAGCAGTTCTTC,CASSNRDRDSNEQFF
few,TRBV6-2/TRBV6-3,TRBJ1-5,TRBD1,TGTGCCAGCAGCCCCGGGACAGTCAAAAATCAGCCCCAGCATTTT,CASSPGTVKNQPQHF
few,TRBV11-2,TRBJ2-7,.,TGTGCCAGTGGCTCATTGGGGGGCCGGGACTACGAGCAGTACTTC,CASGSLGGRDYEQYF
.,TRBV7-9,TRBJ2-3,TRBD2,TGTGCCAGCACCCAGAAGGGGACTAGCGGGGGGGCAGGCACAGATACGCAGTATTTT,CASTQKGTSGGAGTDTQYF
few,TRBV4-2,TRBJ1-5,TRBD1,TGTGCCAGCAGCCAAGAGCGGACAGGGGGTCAGCCCCAGCATTTT,CASSQERTGGQPQHF
few,TRBV29-1,TRBJ2-5,.,TGCAGCGTCAAACCCCGGGACGACCAAGAGACCCAGTACTTC,CSVKPRDDQETQYF
.,TRBV5-1,TRBJ1-1,.,TGCGCCAGCAGCTTGGTTGGCGATGAGGTAGGGAACACTGAAGCTTTCTTT,CASSLVGDEVGNTEAFF
.,TRBV9,TRBJ2-4,.,TGTGCCAGCAGCCCCGCCTTGGGTGAAAACATTCAGTACTTC,CASSPALGENIQYF
many,TRBV28,TRBJ2-3,.,TGTGCCAGCAGGCAGACTAGCACAGATACGCAGTATTTT,CASRQTSTDTQYF